This TCR beta chain was recorded in a study of T cell repertoires in cytomegalovirus infection. The sample holds a few counts of this clonotype. The CDR3 runs 15 residues. Germline CDR1 SGHTA, CDR2 FQGNSA. V shed 5 bases, J shed 8 bases, and the junction held 7 bases outside the gene matches. Each CDR3 protein is one row after TCRdb ran MiXCR on the reads. The sample carries some 600,000 distinct CDR3 sequences, about 24% recorded once. The sequenced sample consisted of CD8+ T cells from PBMCs. The V gene is TRBV7-2, the J gene TRBJ2-1; 12 nucleotides match TRBD2. The receptor comes from a human donor in good health (CMV status not recorded). Some clones in this sample may be carry-over from other donors' samples. DNA of the CDR3: TGTGCCAGCAGCCCTTGGAGGACTAGCGGGGATGAGCAGTTCTTC. Translated, it gives CASSPWRTSGDEQFF.